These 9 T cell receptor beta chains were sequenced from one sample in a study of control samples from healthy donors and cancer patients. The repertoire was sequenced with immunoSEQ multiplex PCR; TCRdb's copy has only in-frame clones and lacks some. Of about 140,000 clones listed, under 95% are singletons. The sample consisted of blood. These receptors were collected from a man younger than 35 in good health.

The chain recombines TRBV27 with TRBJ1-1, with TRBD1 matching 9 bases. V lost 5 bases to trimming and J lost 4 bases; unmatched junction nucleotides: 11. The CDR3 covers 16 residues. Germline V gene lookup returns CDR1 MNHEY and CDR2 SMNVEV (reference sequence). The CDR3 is CASSRGTGNRGTEAFF. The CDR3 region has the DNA TGTGCCAGCAGTCGAGGGACAGGGAATAGGGGCACTGAAGCTTTCTTT.

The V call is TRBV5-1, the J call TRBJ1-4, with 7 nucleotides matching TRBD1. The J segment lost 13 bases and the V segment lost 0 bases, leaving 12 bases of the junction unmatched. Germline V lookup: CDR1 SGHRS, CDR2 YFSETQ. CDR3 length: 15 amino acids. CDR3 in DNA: TGCGCCAGCAGCTTGGATCCAGTGGGGAACAGGGGACTGTTTTTT. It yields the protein CASSLDPVGNRGLFF.

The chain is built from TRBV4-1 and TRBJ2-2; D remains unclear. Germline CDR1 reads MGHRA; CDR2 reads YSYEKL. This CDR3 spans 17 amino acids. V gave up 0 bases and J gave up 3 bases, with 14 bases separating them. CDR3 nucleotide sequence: TGCGCCAGCAGCCAAGATCGTGCCCCTTTCGACACCGGGGAGCTGTTTTTT. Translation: CASSQDRAPFDTGELFF.

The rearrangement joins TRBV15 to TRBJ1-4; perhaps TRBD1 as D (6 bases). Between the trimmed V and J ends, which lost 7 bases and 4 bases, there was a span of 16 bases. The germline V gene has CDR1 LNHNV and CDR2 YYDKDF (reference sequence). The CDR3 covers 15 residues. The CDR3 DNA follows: TGTGCCACCACCCTGTCCAGGGGACGTAATGAAAAACTGTTTTTT. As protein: CATTLSRGRNEKLFF.

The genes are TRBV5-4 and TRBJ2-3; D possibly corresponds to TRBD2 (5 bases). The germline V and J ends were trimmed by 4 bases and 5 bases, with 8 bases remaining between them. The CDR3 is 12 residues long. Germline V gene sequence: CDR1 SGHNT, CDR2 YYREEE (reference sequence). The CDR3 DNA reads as TGTGCCAGCAGCCTCGGACTAGATACGCAGTATTTT. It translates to CASSLGLDTQYF.

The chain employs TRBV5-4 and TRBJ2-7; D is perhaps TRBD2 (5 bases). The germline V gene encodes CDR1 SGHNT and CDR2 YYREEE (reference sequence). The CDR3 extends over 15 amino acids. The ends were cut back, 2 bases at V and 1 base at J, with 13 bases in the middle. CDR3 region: CASSFYREGSYEQYF. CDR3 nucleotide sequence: TGTGCCAGCAGCTTCTATCGGGAAGGGTCCTACGAGCAGTACTTC.

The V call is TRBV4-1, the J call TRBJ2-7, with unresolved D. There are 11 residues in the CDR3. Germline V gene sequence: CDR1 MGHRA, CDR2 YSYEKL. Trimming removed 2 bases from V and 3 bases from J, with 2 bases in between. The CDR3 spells CASSQSYEQYF. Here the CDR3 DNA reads TGCGCCAGCAGCCAAAGCTACGAGCAGTACTTC.

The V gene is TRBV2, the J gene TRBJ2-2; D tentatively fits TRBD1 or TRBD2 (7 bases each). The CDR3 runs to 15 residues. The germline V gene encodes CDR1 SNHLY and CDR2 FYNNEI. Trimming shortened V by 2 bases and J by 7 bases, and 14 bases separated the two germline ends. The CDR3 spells CASSEWQGGIGELFF. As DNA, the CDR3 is TGTGCCAGCAGTGAATGGCAGGGGGGGATCGGGGAGCTGTTTTTT.

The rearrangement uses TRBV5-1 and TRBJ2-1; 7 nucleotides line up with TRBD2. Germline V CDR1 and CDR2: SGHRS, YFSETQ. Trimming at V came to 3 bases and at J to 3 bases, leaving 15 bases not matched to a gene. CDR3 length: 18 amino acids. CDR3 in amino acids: CASSSEPGAGRVYNEQFF. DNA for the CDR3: TGCGCCAGCAGCTCTGAACCTGGAGCGGGGAGGGTCTACAATGAGCAGTTCTTC. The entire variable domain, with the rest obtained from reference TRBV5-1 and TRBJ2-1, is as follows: KAGVTQTPRYLIKTRGQQVTLSCSPISGHRSVSWYQQTPGQGLQFLFEYFSETQRNKGNFPGRFSGRQFSNSRSEMNVSTLELGDSALYLCASSSEPGAGRVYNEQFFGPGTRLTVL.